A single sample gave rise to the 17 T cell receptor beta chains below, sequenced in a study of T-cell memory formation after mild COVID-19. TCRdb fed the 5' RACE reads into MiXCR, producing one record per CDR3 protein. The sample shows about 150,000 distinct CDR3 sequences, about 14% of them seen only once. Sequencing was carried out using PBMCs or a T cell subset sorted from them (not recorded which). Every receptor here comes from an adult woman who had mild COVID-19 (a few samples of this study predate the infection). Cell type and time point are not known.

The chain recombines TRBV19 with TRBJ2-1; 10 bases match TRBD1. V was clipped by 3 bases and J by 7 bases; unmatched bases: 6. The germline V gene encodes CDR1 LNHDA and CDR2 SQIVND (reference sequence). The CDR3 is 15 amino acids. The CDR3 protein is CASSMDRGRLNEQFF. The CDR3 coding sequence is TGTGCCAGTAGTATGGACAGGGGGAGGTTGAATGAGCAGTTCTTC.

The DNA for the CDR3 is TGTGCCAGCAGCGTCTACAGGGGGCCGCGGTATGGCTACACCTTC. Translation: CASSVYRGPRYGYTF. V and J are TRBV5-6 and TRBJ1-2; 9 bases are a match to TRBD1. J was trimmed by 5 bases and V by 4 bases; bases with no gene match: 9. The CDR3 has 15 residues. Germline loops: CDR1 SGHDT, CDR2 YYEEEE.

This clonotype was detected a few times. The J gene is TRBJ1-4, the V gene TRBV5-5; D ambiguous. The CDR3 totals 16 residues. Between the trimmed V and J ends, which lost 0 bases and 0 bases, there was a span of 9 bases. Germline V gives CDR1 SGHKS, CDR2 YYEKEE (reference sequence). The CDR3 loop is CASSLAVVPTNEKLFF. Written as DNA, the CDR3 is TGTGCCAGCAGCTTGGCAGTGGTCCCAACTAATGAAAAACTGTTTTTT. Variable domain in full (rest from reference TRBV5-5 and TRBJ1-4): DAGVTQSPTHLIKTRGQQVTLRCSPISGHKSVSWYQQVLGQGPQFIFQYYEKEERGRGNFPDRFSARQFPNYSSELNVNALLLGDSALYLCASSLAVVPTNEKLFFGSGTQLSVL.

The chain uses TRBV6-2 or TRBV6-3 and TRBJ2-2; a possible D gene is TRBD2 (6 bases). Germline CDR1 MNHEY, CDR2 SVGEGT. This CDR3 region has 17 residues. With 0 bases removed from V and 0 bases from J, the gap between germline ends came to 11 bases. The chain's CDR3 is CASSYSLRGTNTGELFF. The DNA for the CDR3 is TGTGCCAGCAGTTACTCGCTGCGGGGAACGAACACCGGGGAGCTGTTTTTT.

The rearrangement joins TRBV9 to TRBJ2-1; TRBD2 aligns across 10 bases. Germline V lookup: CDR1 SGDLS, CDR2 YYNGEE. Losses at the gene ends were 0 bases for V and 1 base for J; bases not matched to a gene: 10. The length of the CDR3 is 19 residues. CDR3 loop: CASSVGPSGLADSYNEQFF. The CDR3 DNA reads as TGTGCCAGCAGCGTAGGGCCCAGCGGACTAGCGGATTCCTACAATGAGCAGTTCTTC.

A few counts support this clonotype. This chain uses TRBV7-2 with TRBJ2-3; 8 bases line up with TRBD1. The germline CDR1 and CDR2 sequences are SGHTA and FQGNSA. This CDR3 has 17 residues. The J segment lost 4 bases and the V segment lost 3 bases, leaving 12 bases of the junction unmatched. The CDR3 sequence: CASSFPQGAVRADTQYF. The CDR3 DNA follows: TGTGCCAGCAGCTTCCCCCAGGGGGCGGTGAGGGCAGATACGCAGTATTTT.

V is TRBV12-3 or TRBV12-4 and J is TRBJ2-7; D unclear. The ends were cut back, 8 bases at V and 6 bases at J, with 14 bases in the middle. This CDR3 has 12 amino acids. This CDR3 reads CASGTGAGEQYF. CDR3 DNA: TGTGCCAGCGGAACCGGTGCCGGCGAGCAGTACTTC.

The V gene is TRBV7-3, the J gene TRBJ1-1; D is perhaps TRBD1 (5 bases). Germline CDR1 reads SGHTA; CDR2 reads FQGTGA. The CDR3 covers 16 residues. V was cut by 5 bases and J by 3 bases, with 19 bases left in between. Written as DNA, the CDR3 is TGTGCCAGCAGCCCCATCGTGGGGCCAAAGGACACTGAAGCTTTCTTT. Its translation: CASSPIVGPKDTEAFF.

This chain links TRBV6-5 with TRBJ2-1, with 7 bases fitting TRBD2. The CDR3 covers 14 residues. The V and J ends lost 4 bases and 9 bases, in that order; junction bases with no gene match: 9. Germline V lookup: CDR1 MNHEY, CDR2 SVGAGI. CDR3 protein: CASSLQRGGSEQFF. The CDR3 nucleotides read TGTGCCAGCAGTTTGCAGCGGGGTGGGAGTGAGCAGTTCTTC.

The chain employs TRBV15 and TRBJ1-2; 10 nucleotides line up with TRBD1. CDR1 LNHNV and CDR2 YYDKDF come from the germline V gene (reference sequence). V shed 3 bases, J shed 6 bases, and the junction held 7 bases outside the gene matches. The CDR3 extends over 15 amino acids. CDR3 in DNA: TGTGCCACCAGCAGTTGGGGACAGGGGCACAATGGCTACACCTTC. Translated, it gives CATSSWGQGHNGYTF.

The table lists this clonotype with a few counts. The V call is TRBV14, the J call TRBJ2-3; 9 nucleotides line up with TRBD2. The CDR3 is 13 amino acids. The germline V gene encodes CDR1 SGHDN and CDR2 FVKESK. The trim removed 8 bases at V and 6 bases at J, leaving 6 bases unmatched. CDR3 sequence (DNA): TGTGCCAGCGGAGGTAGCGGGGGTGATACGCAGTATTTT. Amino acids: CASGGSGGDTQYF.

This clonotype was detected only a few times. The chain carries TRBV15 and TRBJ2-1, with TRBD2 identical over 7 bases. Per germline, CDR1 LNHNV and CDR2 YYDKDF (reference sequence). J gave up 1 base and V 6 bases, and 3 bases lay outside the gene matches. This CDR3 has 14 residues. In nucleotides, the CDR3 is TGTGCCACCAGTAGGGAGGGATCCTACAATGAGCAGTTCTTC. Protein product: CATSREGSYNEQFF.

This rearrangement joins TRBV5-4 to TRBJ2-3, with D possibly matching TRBD1 (5 bases). CDR3 length: 15 residues. Germline V gives CDR1 SGHNT, CDR2 YYREEE (reference sequence). Trimming shortened V by 0 bases and J by 2 bases, and 10 bases separated the two germline ends. Written as DNA, the CDR3 is TGTGCCAGCAGCTTGGCTGGCAGGGCCACAGATACGCAGTATTTT. Translating it yields CASSLAGRATDTQYF.

This clonotype was seen ten or more times. The chain uses TRBV5-4 and TRBJ2-2, with TRBD2 matching over 11 bases. V trimming: 0 bases; J trimming: 5 bases; junction bases outside the gene matches: 3. Germline V gene data show CDR1 as SGHNT and CDR2 as YYREEE (reference sequence). CDR3 size: 16 residues. The CDR3 bases are TGTGCCAGCAGCTTGGGACTAGCGGGGCAAACCGGGGAGCTGTTTTTT. Its translation is CASSLGLAGQTGELFF.

The chain employs TRBV3-1 and TRBJ1-5; D might be TRBD1 (5 bases). V was clipped by 1 base and J by 2 bases, with 27 bases between them. CDR1 and CDR2 from the germline V gene are LGHDT and YNNKEL (reference sequence). CDR3 length: 21 amino acids. CDR3 residues: CASSQGPIQGAERKGNQPQHF. Written as DNA, the CDR3 is TGTGCCAGCAGCCAAGGTCCGATTCAGGGAGCGGAACGGAAGGGCAATCAGCCCCAGCATTTT.

This sequence joins TRBV7-9 and TRBJ1-1; unclear D gene. CDR1 and CDR2 from the germline V gene are SEHNR and FQNEAQ (reference sequence). V was cut by 1 base and J by 1 base, with 7 bases left in between. This CDR3 spans 14 amino acids. CDR3 sequence: CASSLVSGNTEAFF. CDR3 DNA: TGTGCCAGCAGCTTAGTATCTGGGAACACTGAAGCTTTCTTT.

In nucleotides, the CDR3 is TGTGCCAGCAGCCAAGAGGGACAAGGAGACGAGCAGTACTTC. It encodes CASSQEGQGDEQYF. J is TRBJ2-7 and V is TRBV14, with TRBD1 as a possible D gene (6 bases). V lost 0 bases, J lost 5 bases, and 11 bases lay in between. CDR1 is SGHDN and CDR2 is FVKESK in the germline V gene. There are 14 residues in the CDR3.